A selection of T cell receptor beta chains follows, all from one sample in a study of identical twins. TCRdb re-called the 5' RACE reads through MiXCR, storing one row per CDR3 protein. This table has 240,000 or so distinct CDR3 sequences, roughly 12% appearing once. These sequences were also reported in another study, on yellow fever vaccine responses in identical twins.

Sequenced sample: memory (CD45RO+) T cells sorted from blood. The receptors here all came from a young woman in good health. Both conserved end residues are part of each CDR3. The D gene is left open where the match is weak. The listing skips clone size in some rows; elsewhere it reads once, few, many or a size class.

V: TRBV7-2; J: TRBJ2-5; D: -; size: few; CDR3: CASSSAGLHQETQYF; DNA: TGTGCCAGCAGCTCAGCCGGACTGCACCAAGAGACCCAGTACTTC
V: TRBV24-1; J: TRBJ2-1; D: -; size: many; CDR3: CATSDVLGVNEQFF; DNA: TGTGCCACCAGTGATGTCCTAGGCGTGAATGAGCAGTTCTTC
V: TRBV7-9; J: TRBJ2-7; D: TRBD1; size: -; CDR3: CASSLEQGVAYEQYF; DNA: TGTGCCAGCAGCTTAGAACAGGGGGTGGCCTACGAGCAGTACTTC
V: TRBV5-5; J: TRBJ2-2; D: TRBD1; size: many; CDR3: CASSLQLGQSTGELFF; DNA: TGTGCCAGCAGCTTGCAGCTGGGACAGTCCACCGGGGAGCTGTTTTTT
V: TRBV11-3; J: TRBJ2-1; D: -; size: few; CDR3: CASSLYFGAGEQFF; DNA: TGTGCCAGCAGCTTATATTTTGGGGCAGGAGAGCAGTTCTTC
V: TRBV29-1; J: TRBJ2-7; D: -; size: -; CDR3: CSVDAGNPYEQYF; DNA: TGCAGCGTTGACGCGGGAAACCCCTACGAGCAGTACTTC
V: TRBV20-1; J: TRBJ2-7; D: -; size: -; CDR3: CSARDLTASAYEQYF; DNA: TGCAGTGCTAGAGATTTAACGGCTAGCGCCTACGAGCAGTACTTC
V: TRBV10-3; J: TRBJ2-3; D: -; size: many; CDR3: CAISGGTLSTDTQYF; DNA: TGTGCCATCAGTGGGGGGACCCTTAGCACAGATACGCAGTATTTT
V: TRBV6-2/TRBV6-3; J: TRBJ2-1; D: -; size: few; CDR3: CASSYNRAGRNSYNEQFF; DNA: TGTGCCAGCAGCTACAACCGGGCGGGGCGAAACTCCTACAATGAGCAGTTCTTC
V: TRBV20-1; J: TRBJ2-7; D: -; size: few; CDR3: CSASLTPSSYEQYF; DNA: TGCAGTGCCTCCCTAACCCCGAGCTCCTACGAGCAGTACTTC
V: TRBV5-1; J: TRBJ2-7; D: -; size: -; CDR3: CASAARPNGEQYF; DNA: TGCGCCAGCGCCGCTCGGCCGAACGGGGAGCAGTACTTC
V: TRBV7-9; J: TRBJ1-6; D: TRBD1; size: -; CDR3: CASNQGESPLHF; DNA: TGTGCCAGCAATCAGGGGGAATCACCCCTCCACTTT
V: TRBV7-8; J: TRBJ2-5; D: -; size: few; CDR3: CASSVVHAETQYF; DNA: TGTGCCAGCAGCGTAGTACACGCGGAGACCCAGTACTTC
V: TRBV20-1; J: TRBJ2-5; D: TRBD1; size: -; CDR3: CSAHRQGRPETQYF; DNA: TGCAGTGCACACCGACAGGGGAGGCCGGAGACCCAGTACTTC
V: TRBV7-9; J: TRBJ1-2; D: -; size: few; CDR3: CASSIRTVDYGYTF; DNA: TGTGCCAGCAGCATTCGGACAGTAGACTATGGCTACACCTTC
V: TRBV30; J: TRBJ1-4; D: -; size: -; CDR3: CAWKAGNEKLFF; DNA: TGTGCCTGGAAGGCAGGGAATGAAAAACTGTTTTTT